This passage covers 21 T cell receptor beta chains from one sample sequenced in a study of T-cell memory formation after mild COVID-19. TCRdb ran MiXCR on the 5' RACE reads and lists one entry per CDR3 protein. The table records roughly 250,000 distinct CDR3 sequences, roughly a sixth of them present only once. Sequencing was performed on PBMCs or a T cell subset sorted from them (not recorded which). The receptors derive from a man between 18 and 35 years old who had mild COVID-19 (a few samples of this study predate the infection). Cell type and time point are not known.

V and J are TRBV5-1 and TRBJ1-4; 10 nucleotides line up with TRBD1. There are 16 residues in the CDR3. With V trimmed by 4 bases and J by 1 base, 4 bases remained unmatched. Germline lookup yields CDR1 SGHRS and CDR2 YFSETQ. CDR3 in DNA: TGCGCCAGCAGCCCCCGGGACAGGGGAACTAATGAAAAACTGTTTTTT. This gives the protein CASSPRDRGTNEKLFF.

J is TRBJ2-1 and V is TRBV20-1; D ambiguous. The V end lost 3 bases, the J end lost 2 bases, and 8 bases lay between the germline ends. This CDR3 is built from 13 residues. CDR1 is DFQATT, CDR2 SNEGSKA, per germline (reference sequence). This CDR3 reads CSARTQPYNEQFF. CDR3 DNA: TGCAGTGCTAGGACCCAGCCCTACAATGAGCAGTTCTTC.

V and J are TRBV7-2 and TRBJ1-2, with a possible D match to TRBD1 (6 bases). There are 13 residues in the CDR3. Germline V gene lookup returns CDR1 SGHTA and CDR2 FQGNSA. The V gene lost 5 bases and the J gene lost 4 bases, with 11 bases spanning the gap. The CDR3 DNA reads as TGTGCCAGCAGCCTGGACAGAACCTATGGCTACACCTTC. It encodes CASSLDRTYGYTF.

The rearrangement uses TRBV6-4 and TRBJ2-5; 7 bases are shared with TRBD1. The CDR3 length is 13 residues. Germline V gives CDR1 MRHNA, CDR2 SNTAGT. V gave up 6 bases and J gave up 7 bases; unmatched junction bases: 8. The CDR3 DNA follows: TGTGCCAGCAGCCCGACAGGGTTGGGGACCCAGTACTTC. Translated, it gives CASSPTGLGTQYF.

This clonotype was observed a few times. The J gene is TRBJ2-7, the V gene TRBV6-6; the D gene is possibly TRBD2 (5 bases). Looked up from germline, CDR1 is MNHNY and CDR2 is SVGAGI (reference sequence). Trimming took off 5 bases at V and 2 bases at J, with 13 bases between the two ends. This CDR3 is 14 amino acids long. CDR3 region: CASSLHTGTYEQYF. The CDR3 nucleotides read TGTGCCAGCAGTCTTCACACGGGGACCTACGAGCAGTACTTC.

The V call is TRBV12-3 or TRBV12-4, the J call TRBJ2-1, with 10 bases identical to TRBD2. The V segment lost 8 bases and the J segment 9 bases; nucleotides outside the gene matches: 19. This CDR3 contains 17 residues. CDR3 coding DNA: TGTGCCAGCCGGGCTAGCGGGGGACCCTCACCGGAGGGTGAGCAGTTCTTC. Translating it yields CASRASGGPSPEGEQFF.

The chain is built from TRBV5-1 and TRBJ1-2, with 7 bases fitting TRBD1. Trimming removed 3 bases from V and 5 bases from J; junction bases left unmatched: 4. The germline V gene encodes CDR1 SGHRS and CDR2 YFSETQ. This CDR3 contains 13 residues. Here the CDR3 reads CASSWGQSYGYTF. The DNA of the CDR3 is TGCGCCAGCAGCTGGGGACAGAGTTATGGCTACACCTTC. The whole variable domain, filled in from reference TRBV5-1 and TRBJ1-2, reads KAGVTQTPRYLIKTRGQQVTLSCSPISGHRSVSWYQQTPGQGLQFLFEYFSETQRNKGNFPGRFSGRQFSNSRSEMNVSTLELGDSALYLCASSWGQSYGYTFGSGTRLTVV.

The chain combines TRBV20-1 with TRBJ2-7; D is unresolved. From germline, CDR1 is DFQATT and CDR2 SNEGSKA (reference sequence). The CDR3 length is 14 residues. Between the trimmed V and J ends, which lost 6 bases and 6 bases, there was a span of 21 bases. The CDR3 region has the DNA TGCAGTGCCAGACCACGGCTGGGGTCTCTCGAGCAGTACTTC. Its protein product is CSARPRLGSLEQYF.

This clonotype was detected ten times or more. The V gene is TRBV5-1, the J gene TRBJ2-1, with 16 bases fitting TRBD2. CDR3 size: 15 residues. Per germline, CDR1 SGHRS and CDR2 YFSETQ. Losses at the gene ends were 4 bases for V and 10 bases for J; bases not matched to a gene: 5. In DNA form, the CDR3 reads TGCGCCAGCAGCGCGGGACTAGCGGGGGGGCAAGAGCAGTTCTTC. This encodes CASSAGLAGGQEQFF.

Only a few counts were recorded for this clonotype. The rearrangement joins TRBV7-2 to TRBJ2-5, with unresolved D. Germline V gives CDR1 SGHTA, CDR2 FQGNSA. The CDR3 covers 15 residues. The V gene lost 2 bases and the J gene lost 1 base, with 11 bases spanning the gap. This chain's CDR3 is CASSLLGIRQETQYF. The CDR3 nucleotides read TGTGCCAGCAGCTTATTAGGGATTCGCCAAGAGACCCAGTACTTC.

This clonotype was counted a few times. This chain joins TRBV7-2 and TRBJ2-1; 7 bases match TRBD1. Germline V gene sequence: CDR1 SGHTA, CDR2 FQGNSA. The CDR3 runs to 13 residues. V dropped 6 bases and J dropped 8; count of bases not matched to a gene: 7. The CDR3 sequence is CASRPNRGHEQFF. The CDR3 DNA reads TGTGCCAGCAGGCCGAACAGGGGCCATGAGCAGTTCTTC.

This clonotype was found a few times. The J gene is TRBJ2-2, the V gene TRBV3-1, with D unclear. Germline-derived CDR1 and CDR2 are LGHDT and YNNKEL (reference sequence). The CDR3 spans 14 residues. Trimming removed 1 base at V and 6 bases at J, with 9 bases between. The CDR3 sequence: CASSQVGRSGELFF. The CDR3 coding sequence is TGTGCCAGCAGCCAAGTTGGTAGATCCGGGGAGCTGTTTTTT.

The rearrangement joins TRBV2 to TRBJ1-2; no reliable D call. From germline, CDR1 is SNHLY and CDR2 FYNNEI. This CDR3 comprises 14 residues. V was cut by 1 base and J by 5 bases, with 11 bases left in between. Here the CDR3 DNA reads TGTGCCAGCAGTGAAGTTGCGGCACGGTATGGCTACACCTTC. Translated: CASSEVAARYGYTF.

This chain links TRBV27 with TRBJ2-5, with D possibly being TRBD1 (6 bases). The ends were cut back, 5 bases at V and 2 bases at J, with 18 bases in the middle. The CDR3 has 16 amino acids. The germline V gene has CDR1 MNHEY and CDR2 SMNVEV (reference sequence). DNA of the CDR3: TGTGCCAGCAGTCCTTTGGGTTTAGGACAGCAAGAGACCCAGTACTTC. Translating it yields CASSPLGLGQQETQYF.

This clonotype was counted only a few times. J is TRBJ1-2 and V is TRBV7-8; 8 bases are a match to TRBD1. CDR3 length: 15 amino acids. Germline CDR1 and CDR2: SGHVS and FQNEAQ. The V segment lost 5 bases and the J segment 7 bases; nucleotides outside the gene matches: 12. The CDR3 sequence: CASSPRTGKMSGYTF. CDR3 sequence (DNA): TGTGCCAGCAGCCCACGGACAGGGAAAATGTCTGGCTACACCTTC.

A single count supports this clonotype. The V gene is TRBV20-1, the J gene TRBJ2-7; 7 nucleotides line up with TRBD2. This CDR3 has 15 amino acids. The germline V gene has CDR1 DFQATT and CDR2 SNEGSKA (reference sequence). With 0 bases clipped from V and 3 bases from J, the junction kept 8 bases outside the gene matches. DNA for the CDR3: TGCAGTGCTAGAGATCGGGTTAGCGGGTACTACGAGCAGTACTTC. It yields the protein CSARDRVSGYYEQYF.

The chain employs TRBV7-6 and TRBJ2-1; 12 nucleotides match TRBD2. The CDR3 runs 19 residues. Per germline, CDR1 SGHVS and CDR2 FNYEAQ. V dropped 1 base and J dropped 5; count of bases not matched to a gene: 12. The CDR3 DNA reads as TGTGCCAGCAGCTTAGTGTCTAGCGGGGGGGCCCTTCCCCACAATGAGCAGTTCTTC. Encoded protein: CASSLVSSGGALPHNEQFF. Variable domain in full (rest from reference TRBV7-6 and TRBJ2-1): GAGVSQSPRYKVTKRGQDVALRCDPISGHVSLYWYRQALGQGPEFLTYFNYEAQQDKSGLPNDRFSAERPEGSISTLTIQRTEQRDSAMYRCASSLVSSGGALPHNEQFFGPGTRLTVL.

The rearrangement uses TRBV5-1 and TRBJ1-6; D gene unclear. The CDR3 covers 16 residues. Germline V gene sequence: CDR1 SGHRS, CDR2 YFSETQ. Trimming took 2 bases from V and 5 from J, leaving 14 bases between them. CDR3 sequence: CASSFRDGPNNSPLHF. CDR3 nucleotide sequence: TGCGCCAGCAGCTTCCGGGATGGGCCTAATAATTCACCCCTCCACTTT.

The chain recombines TRBV24-1 with TRBJ1-1; D gene ambiguous. Germline CDR1 reads KGHDR; CDR2 reads SFDVKD. CDR3 length: 13 amino acids. Between the trimmed V and J ends, which lost 4 bases and 3 bases, there was a span of 8 bases. In nucleotides, the CDR3 is TGTGCCACCAGTGACTCCACGTACACTGAAGCTTTCTTT. Its translation is CATSDSTYTEAFF.

This sequence joins TRBV3-1 and TRBJ2-1; weak D call: TRBD2 (5 bases). CDR3 length: 12 amino acids. The germline V gene has CDR1 LGHDT and CDR2 YNNKEL (reference sequence). Trimming removed 0 bases from V and 12 bases from J, with 9 bases in between. The CDR3 loop is CASSQDSRGQFF. The CDR3 coding sequence is TGTGCCAGCAGCCAAGATTCACGGGGGCAGTTCTTC.

This clonotype was counted only a few times. This sequence joins TRBV15 and TRBJ1-6, with D hard to call. V was clipped by 8 bases and J by 13 bases, with 15 bases between them. Germline assignment: CDR1 LNHNV and CDR2 YYDKDF (reference sequence). The CDR3 length is 12 residues. CDR3 DNA sequence: TGTGCCACCGGAGACACGCTCGGCCCCCTCCACTTT. This encodes CATGDTLGPLHF.